The present T cell receptor beta chain was sequenced within a study of T-cell memory formation after mild COVID-19. Germline lookup yields CDR1 SGHRS and CDR2 YFSETQ. V lost 1 base, J lost 3 bases, and 12 bases lay in between. The CDR3 has 15 residues. TCRdb recomputed calls from the 5' RACE reads with MiXCR, one row per CDR3 protein. The sample holds about 270,000 distinct CDR3 sequences; roughly 17% are singletons and the top ten take roughly 23%. This clonotype was counted ten times or more. Sample: PBMCs or a T cell subset sorted from them (not recorded which). The chain links TRBV5-1 to TRBJ2-3; tentatively, D is TRBD2 (6 bases). The receptor was derived from a young man who had mild COVID-19 (a few samples of this study predate the infection). Cell type and time point are not known. CDR3 coding DNA: TGCGCCAGCAGCTTGCGGGGGATCGGGACAGATACGCAGTATTTT. Its protein is CASSLRGIGTDTQYF.